The next 26 T cell receptor beta chains were all read from a single sample in a study of blood T cell repertoires in COVID-19. The method was immunoSEQ multiplex PCR; TCRdb's version includes in-frame clones alone and lacks a portion of them. The sample holds about 210,000 clones, around 84% seen once. Sample: peripheral blood. These receptors came from a woman older than 75 with COVID-19, enrolled during active disease.

CDR3 region: CASSPARGGSRDYGYTF. Written as DNA, the CDR3 is TGTGCCAGCAGTCCCGCTAGGGGGGGCAGCAGAGACTATGGCTACACCTTC. The rearrangement uses TRBV28 and TRBJ1-2; TRBD1 might be the D (6 bases). The germline CDR1 and CDR2 sequences are MDHEN and SYDVKM. The CDR3 consists of 17 residues. Deletions cut 5 bases from V and 3 bases from J, with 22 bases between.

There are a few counts of this clone. J is TRBJ1-6 and V is TRBV28; a possible D gene is TRBD1 (5 bases). This CDR3 contains 15 residues. In germline, CDR1 is MDHEN, CDR2 SYDVKM. The ends were cut back, 6 bases at V and 7 bases at J, with 16 bases in the middle. The CDR3 DNA reads TGTGCCAGCAGCCCTACACAGGTTTGGAATTCACCCCTCCACTTT. Its protein is CASSPTQVWNSPLHF.

The V gene is TRBV7-2, the J gene TRBJ2-1; 10 bases agree with TRBD2. V lost 1 base to trimming and J lost 6 bases; unmatched junction nucleotides: 6. Germline loops: CDR1 SGHTA, CDR2 FQGNSA. This CDR3 region has 16 residues. This CDR3 is CASSLVSGGAVNEQFF. CDR3 in DNA: TGTGCCAGCAGCTTAGTAAGCGGGGGGGCTGTCAATGAGCAGTTCTTC.

The CDR3 nucleotides read TGTGCCAGCTCACCGGCCAGGGGCGAGAACACTGAAGCTTTCTTT. Its protein product is CASSPARGENTEAFF. The chain recombines TRBV18 with TRBJ1-1; weak D call: TRBD1 (6 bases). Looked up from germline, CDR1 is KGHSH and CDR2 is LQKENI. Trimming pared 3 bases from V and 1 base from J, leaving 12 bases between. CDR3 length: 15 residues.

In its sample, this clone was seen once. This rearrangement joins TRBV6-5 to TRBJ2-5, with D possibly being TRBD2 (7 bases). CDR3 length: 15 amino acids. V was clipped by 2 bases and J by 1 base, with 11 bases between them. Germline V lookup: CDR1 MNHEY, CDR2 SVGAGI. CDR3 loop: CASSYRGGSQETQYF. CDR3 DNA: TGTGCCAGCAGTTACAGGGGGGGGAGCCAAGAGACCCAGTACTTC.

This clone is a singleton in its sample. The chain is built from TRBV11-1 and TRBJ2-7; D perhaps matches TRBD1 (6 bases). V lost 6 bases to trimming and J lost 3 bases, with 12 bases between them. Germline lookup yields CDR1 SGHAT and CDR2 FQDESV (reference sequence). CDR3 length equals 13 residues. The CDR3 nucleotides are TGTGCCAGCAGTTTTAACAGGGACTACGAGCAGTACTTC. Translating gives CASSFNRDYEQYF. Full variable domain (outside the CDR3, taken from reference TRBV11-1 and TRBJ2-7): EAEVAQSPRYKITEKSQAVAFWCDPISGHATLYWYRQILGQGPELLVQFQDESVVDDSQLPKDRFSAERLKGVDSTLKIQPAELGDSAMYLCASSFNRDYEQYFGPGTRLTVT.

The V call is TRBV2, the J call TRBJ1-4, with TRBD1 matching over 9 bases. Looked up from germline, CDR1 is SNHLY and CDR2 is FYNNEI. Trimming at V came to 5 bases and at J to 7 bases, leaving 8 bases not matched to a gene. The CDR3 is made up of 15 amino acids. CDR3 DNA: TGTGCCAGCAGTCATACAGGGGGCGCGGGTGAAAAACTGTTTTTT. As protein: CASSHTGGAGEKLFF. The whole variable domain, filled in from reference TRBV2 and TRBJ1-4, reads EPEVTQTPSHQVTQMGQEVILRCVPISNHLYFYWYRQILGQKVEFLVSFYNNEISEKSEIFDDQFSVERPDGSNFTLKIRSTKLEDSAMYFCASSHTGGAGEKLFFGSGTQLSVL.

This chain uses TRBV5-4 with TRBJ2-7; 10 nucleotides agree with TRBD2. V shed 4 bases, J shed 2 bases, and the junction held 12 bases outside the gene matches. Germline assignment: CDR1 SGHNT and CDR2 YYREEE (reference sequence). The CDR3 contains 17 residues. As DNA, the CDR3 is TGTGCCAGCAGCCCCCCTTTGGGTCTAGCGGGGGCCTACGAGCAGTACTTC. It encodes CASSPPLGLAGAYEQYF.

The chain is built from TRBV7-9 and TRBJ1-4; D is uncertain. The CDR3 runs 18 residues. Trimming cost V 3 bases and J 0 bases, with 17 bases left between them. Germline V gene data show CDR1 as SEHNR and CDR2 as FQNEAQ (reference sequence). The CDR3 region has the DNA TGTGCCAGCAGCTTGAGATCCGGTGGTAGCGCAACTAATGAAAAACTGTTTTTT. Amino acid sequence: CASSLRSGGSATNEKLFF. The full variable domain, in which reference TRBV7-9 and TRBJ1-4 provide the parts outside the CDR3, is DTGVSQNPRHKITKRGQNVTFRCDPISEHNRLYWYRQTLGQGPEFLTYFQNEAQLEKSRLLSDRFSAERPKGSFSTLEIQRTEQGDSAMYLCASSLRSGGSATNEKLFFGSGTQLSVL.

The chain recombines TRBV24-1 with TRBJ2-1; D is possibly TRBD1 (5 bases). There are 14 residues in the CDR3. Per the germline V gene, CDR1 is KGHDR and CDR2 is SFDVKD. The V gene lost 4 bases and the J gene lost 4 bases, with 10 bases spanning the gap. The DNA of the CDR3 is TGTGCCACCAGTGAAAGGACACTATACAATGAGCAGTTCTTC. It encodes CATSERTLYNEQFF.

This clone was detected only a few times. The genes are TRBV25-1 and TRBJ2-3; TRBD1 might be the D (6 bases). The ends were cut back, 5 bases at V and 3 bases at J, with 9 bases in the middle. The CDR3 runs to 13 residues. Per the germline V gene, CDR1 is MGHDK and CDR2 is SYGVNS. DNA for the CDR3: TGTGCCAGCAGTAGAACAGGGACAGATACGCAGTATTTT. It is translated as CASSRTGTDTQYF. Supplemented by reference TRBV25-1 and TRBJ2-3, the full variable domain reads EADIYQTPRYLVIGTGKKITLECSQTMGHDKMYWYQQDPGMELHLIHYSYGVNSTEKGDLSSESTVSRIRTEHFPLTLESARPSHTSQYLCASSRTGTDTQYFGPGTRLTVL.

The CDR3 reads CASSEVAQGGQPQHF. The CDR3 nucleotides are TGTGCCAGCAGTGAAGTTGCCCAGGGGGGACAGCCCCAGCATTTT. The chain recombines TRBV6-1 with TRBJ1-5, with TRBD1 matching 7 bases. This CDR3 has 15 amino acids. Germline V gene data show CDR1 as MNHNS and CDR2 as SASEGT. V lost 1 base and J lost 7; bases outside the gene matches: 7.

The chain combines TRBV18 with TRBJ2-5; TRBD2 matches at 13 bases. V shed 4 bases, J shed 2 bases, and the junction held 7 bases outside the gene matches. There are 17 residues in the CDR3. Germline CDR1 KGHSH, CDR2 LQKENI. DNA of the CDR3: TGTGCCAGCTCACACCGACTAGCGGGGGGCCTTCAAGAGACCCAGTACTTC. Residues: CASSHRLAGGLQETQYF.

This clone was observed a few times. The chain employs TRBV7-3 and TRBJ2-1; perhaps TRBD2 as D (6 bases). CDR3 length: 12 residues. The V and J ends lost 8 bases and 10 bases respectively, with 15 bases between them. Germline-derived CDR1 and CDR2 are SGHTA and FQGTGA. The CDR3 DNA follows: TGTGCCAGCTCTATCTTCAGCGGGGAGCAGTTCTTC. As protein: CASSIFSGEQFF.

The chain couples TRBV3-1 (or the pseudogene TRBV3-2) to TRBJ2-7, with D possibly being TRBD2 (6 bases). V was trimmed by 5 bases and J by 3 bases, leaving 17 bases between them. Germline CDR1 and CDR2: LGHDT and YNNKEL (reference sequence). The CDR3 consists of 15 residues. DNA of the CDR3: TGTGCCAGCAGCGCCCGTGGGGGGTCCCTCTACGAGCAGTACTTC. This gives the protein CASSARGGSLYEQYF.

The genes are TRBV5-1 and TRBJ2-5; 9 nucleotides line up with TRBD1. V shed 4 bases and J 5 bases; nucleotides not matched to a gene: 6. The CDR3 spans 14 residues. Germline V lookup: CDR1 SGHRS, CDR2 YFSETQ. The CDR3: CASSLGTGYETQYF. CDR3 DNA sequence: TGCGCCAGCAGCCTGGGGACAGGGTACGAGACCCAGTACTTC.

The chain combines TRBV28 with TRBJ1-2; tentatively, D is TRBD1 (6 bases). Deletions cut 6 bases from V and 6 bases from J, with 20 bases between. Looked up from germline, CDR1 is MDHEN and CDR2 is SYDVKM. The CDR3 runs 15 residues. CDR3 protein: CASSTGLGNTHGYTF. CDR3 DNA sequence: TGTGCCAGCAGCACAGGGTTGGGGAATACCCATGGCTACACCTTC.

CDR3 residues: CASSQVQGSYTF. The CDR3, as DNA: TGTGCCAGCAGCCAAGTACAGGGAAGCTACACCTTC. The V call is TRBV3-1 (or the pseudogene TRBV3-2), the J call TRBJ1-2; perhaps TRBD1 as D (6 bases). Trimming left V 1 base short and J 9 bases short, with 9 bases between. This CDR3 has 12 amino acids. CDR1 is LGHDT and CDR2 is YNNKEL in the germline V gene (reference sequence).

The chain combines TRBV2 with TRBJ2-7; tentative D call: TRBD1 (5 bases). Germline values: CDR1 SNHLY, CDR2 FYNNEI. V was shortened by 6 bases and J by 0 bases, with 21 bases between the two germline ends. The CDR3 totals 17 residues. CDR3 DNA sequence: TGTGCCAGCAGCGACGCTGGATGGGGCTCCAACTCCTACGAGCAGTACTTC. It specifies CASSDAGWGSNSYEQYF.

The J gene is TRBJ2-5, the V gene TRBV28; 7 positions match TRBD2. Germline CDR1 reads MDHEN; CDR2 reads SYDVKM. The junction had 11 bases not matched to a gene; V was cut back by 4 bases and J by 3 bases. The CDR3 covers 16 residues. CDR3 residues: CASSSVQRDRKETQYF. In DNA, the CDR3 is TGTGCCAGCAGTTCCGTCCAGCGGGATCGAAAAGAGACCCAGTACTTC.

J is TRBJ2-7 and V is TRBV7-9; D perhaps matches TRBD2 (6 bases). Per germline, CDR1 SEHNR and CDR2 FQNEAQ (reference sequence). Trimming stripped 5 bases from V and 1 base from J, with 12 bases between. This CDR3 has 14 amino acids. CDR3 protein: CASSRGLRSYEQYF. CDR3 nucleotides: TGTGCCAGCAGCCGGGGGTTAAGGTCCTACGAGCAGTACTTC.

The chain uses TRBV5-1 and TRBJ1-6, with D possibly TRBD1 on 5 matching bases. Trimming took 0 bases from V and 7 from J, leaving 11 bases between them. In germline, CDR1 is SGHRS, CDR2 YFSETQ. This CDR3 is built from 15 residues. The CDR3 region has the DNA TGCGCCAGCAGCTTGGTGACAGTCGGAAATTCACCCCTCCACTTT. Its protein product is CASSLVTVGNSPLHF.

This clone was seen a few times. CDR3 DNA: TGTGCCAGCAGAAGGCTCCAGGGTGGAGAGACCCAGTACTTC. Translating it yields CASRRLQGGETQYF. The chain employs TRBV28 and TRBJ2-5, with D possibly being TRBD1 (5 bases). CDR3 size: 14 residues. The germline V gene encodes CDR1 MDHEN and CDR2 SYDVKM. Trimming left V 6 bases short and J 4 bases short, with 15 bases between.

The chain employs TRBV3-1 (or the pseudogene TRBV3-2) and TRBJ2-3, with a possible D match to TRBD2 (5 bases). Per germline, CDR1 LGHDT and CDR2 YNNKEL (reference sequence). The CDR3 has 13 residues. V gave up 1 base and J gave up 3 bases, with 5 bases separating them. The CDR3 DNA reads as TGTGCCAGCAGCCAAGCGGGAACAGATACGCAGTATTTT. It yields the protein CASSQAGTDTQYF.

The chain recombines TRBV20-1 with TRBJ1-2; no clear D gene. This CDR3 contains 12 residues. The germline V gene has CDR1 DFQATT and CDR2 SNEGSKA (reference sequence). V lost 3 bases to trimming and J lost 5 bases, with 10 bases between them. The CDR3 DNA reads as TGCAGTGCTAGTGCCGGGTCTTATGGCTACACCTTC. As protein: CSASAGSYGYTF.

The chain recombines TRBV2 with TRBJ1-5; 7 bases align to TRBD1. After removal of 6 bases from V and 1 base from J, the junction contained 3 bases not matched to a gene. This CDR3 has 14 residues. The V gene's germline CDR1 is SNHLY and CDR2 FYNNEI. CDR3 sequence reads: CASRGDSSNQPQHF. The CDR3 DNA is TGTGCCAGCAGAGGGGACAGCAGCAATCAGCCCCAGCATTTT. Based on the CDR3 plus reference TRBV2 and TRBJ1-5, the full variable domain is EPEVTQTPSHQVTQMGQEVILRCVPISNHLYFYWYRQILGQKVEFLVSFYNNEISEKSEIFDDQFSVERPDGSNFTLKIRSTKLEDSAMYFCASRGDSSNQPQHFGDGTRLSIL.